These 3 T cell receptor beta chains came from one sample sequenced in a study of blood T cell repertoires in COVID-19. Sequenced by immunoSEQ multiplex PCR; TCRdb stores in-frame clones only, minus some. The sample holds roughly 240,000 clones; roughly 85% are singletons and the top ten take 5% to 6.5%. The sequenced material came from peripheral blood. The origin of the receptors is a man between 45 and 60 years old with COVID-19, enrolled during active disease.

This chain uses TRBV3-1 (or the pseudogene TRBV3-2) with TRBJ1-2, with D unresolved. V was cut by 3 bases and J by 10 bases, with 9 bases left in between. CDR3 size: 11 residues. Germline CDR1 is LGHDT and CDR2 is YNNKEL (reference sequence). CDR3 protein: CASSHDTTYTF. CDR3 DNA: TGTGCCAGCAGCCACGACACGACCTACACCTTC.

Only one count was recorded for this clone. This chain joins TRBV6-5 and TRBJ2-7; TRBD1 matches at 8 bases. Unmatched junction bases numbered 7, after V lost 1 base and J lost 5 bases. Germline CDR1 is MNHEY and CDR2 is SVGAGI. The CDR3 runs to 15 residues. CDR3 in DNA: TGTGCCAGCAGTTACTTAACAGGGGGAGGCAACGAGCAGTACTTC. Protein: CASSYLTGGGNEQYF.

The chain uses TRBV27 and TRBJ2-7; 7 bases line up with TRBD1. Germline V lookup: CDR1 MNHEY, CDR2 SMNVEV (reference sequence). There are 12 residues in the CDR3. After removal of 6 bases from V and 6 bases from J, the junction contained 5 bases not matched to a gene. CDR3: CASRSAGGEQYF. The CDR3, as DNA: TGTGCCAGCAGGTCGGCAGGGGGCGAGCAGTACTTC.